These 28 T cell receptor beta chains share one sample of origin, sequenced in a study of T cells in tumors after PD-1 blockade. The protocol was immunoSEQ multiplex PCR, while the TCRdb copy is restricted to in-frame clones and leaves out a portion. The table lists just under 20,000 clones, 81% of them singletons, with just over 25% in the top ten. The input for sequencing was PBMCs, taken after anti-PD-1 therapy. The receptors stem from a human donor with advanced basal cell or squamous cell carcinoma (not recorded which).

J is TRBJ2-7 and V is TRBV7-8; 14 bases are a match to TRBD2. CDR1 is SGHVS, CDR2 FQNEAQ, per germline. The CDR3 covers 17 residues. The V segment lost 4 bases and the J segment 4 bases; nucleotides outside the gene matches: 9. CDR3 protein: CASSSTRTSGRSYEQYF. DNA for the CDR3: TGTGCCAGCAGCTCAACCCGGACTAGCGGGAGGTCGTACGAGCAGTACTTC.

This clone has only one observation. This sequence joins TRBV2 and TRBJ1-2; D perhaps matches TRBD1 (6 bases). V shed 5 bases and J shed 6 bases, with 10 bases lying between them. Germline values: CDR1 SNHLY, CDR2 FYNNEI. This CDR3 is built from 12 residues. CDR3 in amino acids: CASSWTDDGYTF. CDR3 nucleotide sequence: TGTGCCAGCAGTTGGACAGACGATGGCTACACCTTC.

The rearrangement uses TRBV7-8 and TRBJ2-3; 7 bases match TRBD2. The V gene end was trimmed by 4 bases and the J gene end by 0 bases; junction bases not matched to a gene: 7. The CDR3 consists of 16 residues. CDR1 is SGHVS, CDR2 FQNEAQ, per germline. CDR3 coding DNA: TGTGCCAGCAGCTCTTATAGCGGGCCTAGCACAGATACGCAGTATTTT. It specifies CASSSYSGPSTDTQYF.

The V and J genes are TRBV5-1 and TRBJ1-2; D not certain. CDR3 size: 16 residues. Germline V gene lookup returns CDR1 SGHRS and CDR2 YFSETQ. V shed 4 bases and J shed 7 bases, with 23 bases lying between them. The CDR3 reads CASSRGDGRRISGYTF. The CDR3 region has the DNA TGCGCCAGCAGCCGTGGCGACGGGCGACGTATCTCTGGCTACACCTTC.

The V and J genes are TRBV19 and TRBJ2-7, with 10 bases identical to TRBD2. The CDR3 has 16 residues. V lost 4 bases to trimming and J lost 4 bases; unmatched junction nucleotides: 10. Germline CDR1 LNHDA, CDR2 SQIVND (reference sequence). CDR3 protein: CASSKASGRMEYEQYF. The CDR3 DNA sequence: TGTGCCAGTAGTAAGGCTAGCGGGAGAATGGAGTACGAGCAGTACTTC.

The chain joins TRBV9 to TRBJ1-6; no firm D call. Germline CDR1 reads SGDLS; CDR2 reads YYNGEE. The CDR3 contains 16 residues. The V end lost 3 bases, the J end lost 7 bases, and 17 bases lay between the germline ends. As DNA, the CDR3 is TGTGCCAGCAGCGAAACACGAGGCGGCGGGAATTCACCCCTCCACTTT. Encoded protein: CASSETRGGGNSPLHF.

V is TRBV10-3 and J is TRBJ2-2; D is unclear. V gave up 3 bases and J gave up 6 bases, with 11 bases separating them. Germline lookup yields CDR1 ENHRY and CDR2 SYGVKD. The CDR3 consists of 14 residues. Here the CDR3 DNA reads TGTGCCATCAGTGAAGGGATCGGCGCCGGGGAGCTGTTTTTT. Encoded protein: CAISEGIGAGELFF.

The chain recombines TRBV24-1 with TRBJ1-4, with unresolved D. From germline, CDR1 is KGHDR and CDR2 SFDVKD. The CDR3 sequence is 22 residues long. The ends were cut back, 3 bases at V and 0 bases at J, with 28 bases in the middle. CDR3 region: CATSDPPDQGFWTMTTNEKLFF. In DNA form, the CDR3 reads TGTGCCACCAGTGATCCCCCGGACCAAGGGTTCTGGACGATGACAACTAATGAAAAACTGTTTTTT.

This chain uses TRBV28 with TRBJ2-1; 7 bases fit TRBD2. Trimming took 7 bases from V and 0 from J; bases not matched to a gene: 12. This CDR3 is 17 amino acids long. Germline V gene lookup returns CDR1 MDHEN and CDR2 SYDVKM. CDR3 residues: CASNGGGRERSYNEQFF. CDR3 sequence (DNA): TGTGCCAGCAATGGGGGTGGGCGGGAGCGCTCCTACAATGAGCAGTTCTTC.

V usage is TRBV7-9 and J usage is TRBJ2-7; 8 bases fit TRBD1. The germline CDR1 and CDR2 sequences are SEHNR and FQNEAQ (reference sequence). V gave up 5 bases and J gave up 5 bases; unmatched junction bases: 11. The CDR3 totals 15 residues. The CDR3 DNA follows: TGTGCCAGCAGCCCCGGACAGGGAAGAAGACACGAGCAGTACTTC. This translates into CASSPGQGRRHEQYF.

This clone was observed a handful of times. V gene TRBV28 combines with J gene TRBJ2-1, with 7 bases fitting TRBD2. Germline V gene sequence: CDR1 MDHEN, CDR2 SYDVKM. After removal of 5 bases from V and 1 base from J, the junction contained 11 bases not matched to a gene. The CDR3 spans 17 residues. The CDR3 DNA is TGTGCCAGCAGTATCATTACTAGCGTGGGGTCCTACAATGAGCAGTTCTTC. As protein: CASSIITSVGSYNEQFF.

V gene TRBV5-1 combines with J gene TRBJ1-1; D is possibly TRBD1 (5 bases). The length of the CDR3 is 15 residues. V lost 0 bases and J lost 1, with 10 bases in between. Germline CDR1 and CDR2: SGHRS and YFSETQ. The CDR3 DNA reads TGCGCCAGCAGCTTGGAGGGACGGAAGAACACTGAAGCTTTCTTT. Amino acid sequence: CASSLEGRKNTEAFF. The whole variable domain, remainder taken from reference TRBV5-1 and TRBJ1-1, is KAGVTQTPRYLIKTRGQQVTLSCSPISGHRSVSWYQQTPGQGLQFLFEYFSETQRNKGNFPGRFSGRQFSNSRSEMNVSTLELGDSALYLCASSLEGRKNTEAFFGQGTRLTVV.

The rearrangement uses TRBV2 and TRBJ2-5; a possible D gene is TRBD2 (7 bases). V was shortened by 6 bases and J by 5 bases, with 19 bases between the two germline ends. CDR1 is SNHLY and CDR2 is FYNNEI in the germline V gene. The CDR3 covers 15 residues. The CDR3 protein is CASRTGTTRGETQYF. The CDR3 nucleotides read TGTGCCAGCAGGACGGGGACAACGCGGGGGGAGACCCAGTACTTC.

This clone was observed a single time. V gene TRBV12-3 or TRBV12-4 combines with J gene TRBJ1-1, with D unresolved. Trimming removed 6 bases from V and 4 bases from J, with 12 bases in between. The CDR3 spans 13 residues. The chain's CDR3 is CASRFREATEAFF. For the CDR3, the DNA is TGTGCCAGCAGGTTTAGGGAGGCCACTGAAGCTTTCTTT.

This chain uses TRBV16 with TRBJ1-3, with 7 bases identical to TRBD1. CDR3 size: 15 residues. V lost 3 bases and J lost 4; bases outside the gene matches: 6. Germline-derived CDR1 and CDR2 are KGHSY and FQNENV. The CDR3 sequence is CASSQSDRFGNTIYF. The CDR3, as DNA: TGTGCCAGCAGCCAGTCGGACAGGTTCGGAAACACCATATATTTT.

The CDR3 loop is CASSFGGNTDTQYF. CDR3 nucleotides: TGCGCCAGCAGCTTTGGGGGAAATACGGATACGCAGTATTTT. This chain uses TRBV5-1 with TRBJ2-3; D may be TRBD1 or TRBD2 (5 bases each). From germline, CDR1 is SGHRS and CDR2 YFSETQ. The CDR3 runs 14 residues. V lost 2 bases to trimming and J lost 6 bases, with 13 bases between them. Drawing the rest from reference TRBV5-1 and TRBJ2-3, the complete variable domain is KAGVTQTPRYLIKTRGQQVTLSCSPISGHRSVSWYQQTPGQGLQFLFEYFSETQRNKGNFPGRFSGRQFSNSRSEMNVSTLELGDSALYLCASSFGGNTDTQYFGPGTRLTVL.

The chain has TRBV28 and TRBJ1-4; tentatively, D is TRBD1 (5 bases). This CDR3 contains 14 residues. V lost 8 bases, J lost 3 bases, and 13 bases lay in between. Germline V lookup: CDR1 MDHEN, CDR2 SYDVKM. CDR3 DNA sequence: TGTGCCAGCGGGACCGGGACGGCTAATGAAAAACTGTTTTTT. It encodes CASGTGTANEKLFF.

This clone was seen only a few times. V gene TRBV19 combines with J gene TRBJ1-2; no clear D gene. CDR3 length equals 12 residues. Trimming pared 5 bases from V and 8 bases from J, leaving 12 bases between. Germline V gives CDR1 LNHDA, CDR2 SQIVND (reference sequence). The CDR3 DNA reads as TGTGCCAGTAGTTTGCGGGTGGGAGGCTACACCTTC. This sequence encodes CASSLRVGGYTF.

This rearrangement joins TRBV5-6 to TRBJ2-7, with no clear D. V lost 0 bases and J 4 bases, leaving 8 bases between the germline ends. This CDR3 has 13 residues. The V gene's germline CDR1 is SGHDT and CDR2 YYEEEE. As DNA, the CDR3 is TGTGCCAGCAGCTTGGACCAGTCATACGAGCAGTACTTC. Encoded protein: CASSLDQSYEQYF.

This clone appeared a single time. The V call is TRBV13, the J call TRBJ1-1; tentative D call: TRBD1 (5 bases). The CDR3 covers 16 residues. Germline assignment: CDR1 PRHDT and CDR2 FYEKMQ (reference sequence). With 4 bases removed from V and 4 bases from J, the gap between germline ends came to 19 bases. For the CDR3, the DNA is TGTGCCAGCAGCTCCGGGTTTGGGGCAGGAGGCACTGAAGCTTTCTTT. The encoded protein is CASSSGFGAGGTEAFF.

The chain joins TRBV28 to TRBJ1-5; 7 bases are a match to TRBD1. CDR3 length equals 15 residues. Per germline, CDR1 MDHEN and CDR2 SYDVKM. The ends lost 10 bases at V and 0 bases at J; junction bases unmatched: 9. The DNA of the CDR3 is TGTGCCACCAGGCAGGGGGGGTATAGCAATCAGCCCCAGCATTTT. This translates into CATRQGGYSNQPQHF.

The chain is built from TRBV2 and TRBJ2-3; D is perhaps TRBD2 (5 bases). The germline V gene has CDR1 SNHLY and CDR2 FYNNEI. The CDR3 is 17 residues long. V lost 4 bases to trimming and J lost 6 bases, with 23 bases between them. The chain's CDR3 is CASSATPGPRTGDTQYF. CDR3 coding DNA: TGTGCCAGCAGTGCCACCCCCGGGCCGCGTACGGGGGATACGCAGTATTTT.

Only a few counts were recorded for this clone. This chain connects TRBV15 to TRBJ1-1, with D unresolved. CDR1 and CDR2 (germline): LNHNV, YYDKDF (reference sequence). The V gene lost 5 bases and the J gene lost 8 bases, with 12 bases spanning the gap. CDR3 size: 12 residues. The CDR3 loop reads CATSGRSSEAFF. The CDR3 DNA reads TGTGCCACCAGCGGTCGATCCTCGGAAGCTTTCTTT.

The V call is TRBV10-3, the J call TRBJ1-4, with D tentatively TRBD1 (5 bases). V lost 2 bases to trimming and J lost 7 bases, with 14 bases between them. This CDR3 region has 15 residues. The germline CDR1 and CDR2 sequences are ENHRY and SYGVKD. The CDR3 region has the DNA TGTGCCATCAGTGAGGGGGCCGAGGATGGTGAAAAACTGTTTTTT. Protein: CAISEGAEDGEKLFF.

This chain joins TRBV5-8 and TRBJ2-3; the D is unclear. Trimming took off 2 bases at V and 0 bases at J, with 7 bases between the two ends. CDR1 SGHTS and CDR2 YDEGEE come from the germline V gene. This CDR3 has 14 residues. CDR3 loop: CASSFFGSTDTQYF. CDR3 nucleotide sequence: TGTGCCAGCAGCTTCTTCGGAAGCACAGATACGCAGTATTTT.

The chain joins TRBV19 to TRBJ2-5; D remains ambiguous. V was cut by 5 bases and J by 5 bases, with 12 bases left in between. The CDR3 sequence is 13 residues long. Germline V lookup: CDR1 LNHDA, CDR2 SQIVND (reference sequence). The CDR3 loop reads CASSPGIHETQYF. The CDR3 DNA follows: TGTGCCAGTAGTCCGGGCATCCACGAGACCCAGTACTTC. The complete variable domain, with remaining parts taken from reference TRBV19 and TRBJ2-5, reads DGGITQSPKYLFRKEGQNVTLSCEQNLNHDAMYWYRQDPGQGLRLIYYSQIVNDFQKGDIAEGYSVSREKKESFPLTVTSAQKNPTAFYLCASSPGIHETQYFGPGTRLLVL.

The CDR3 protein is CATSDPRDRYNEQFF. CDR3 sequence (DNA): TGTGCCACCAGTGACCCCCGGGACAGATACAATGAGCAGTTCTTC. The chain uses TRBV24-1 and TRBJ2-1; TRBD1 matches 7 bases. Germline-derived CDR1 and CDR2 are KGHDR and SFDVKD. CDR3 length: 15 residues. The junction had 6 bases not matched to a gene; V was cut back by 4 bases and J by 4 bases.

J is TRBJ1-4 and V is TRBV28; D ambiguous. In germline, CDR1 is MDHEN, CDR2 SYDVKM. V was pared by 1 base and J by 13 bases, with 19 bases between. The CDR3 covers 15 residues. The CDR3 loop reads CASSLSGSRGYLLFF. The CDR3, as DNA: TGTGCCAGCAGTTTATCGGGGTCAAGAGGATATTTACTGTTTTTT.